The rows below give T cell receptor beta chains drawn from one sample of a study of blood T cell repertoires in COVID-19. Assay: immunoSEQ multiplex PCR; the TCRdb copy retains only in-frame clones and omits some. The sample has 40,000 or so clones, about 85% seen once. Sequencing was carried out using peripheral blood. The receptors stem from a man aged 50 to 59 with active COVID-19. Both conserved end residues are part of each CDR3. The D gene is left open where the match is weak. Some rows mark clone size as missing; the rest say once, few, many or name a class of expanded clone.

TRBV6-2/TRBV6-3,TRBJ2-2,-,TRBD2,TGTGCCAGCAGTTACCGGACTAGCGGGGGGAGGACCGGGGAGCTGTTTTTT,CASSYRTSGGRTGELFF
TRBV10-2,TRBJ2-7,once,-,TGCGCCAGCAGTGGGGCCCCGGAGGGGAGCGAGCAGTACTTC,CASSGAPEGSEQYF
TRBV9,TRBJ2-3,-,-,TGTGCCAGCAACTCGAACACAGATACGCAGTATTTT,CASNSNTDTQYF
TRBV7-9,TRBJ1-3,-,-,TGTGCCAGCGGGCCCAGTCGGCAGACTGGAAACACCATATATTTT,CASGPSRQTGNTIYF
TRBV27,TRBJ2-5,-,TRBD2,TGTGCCAGCAGTCCTCAGCGGGGAAAAGAGACCCAGTACTTC,CASSPQRGKETQYF
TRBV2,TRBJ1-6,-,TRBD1,TGTGCCAGCAGTAAACCGGGACAGGGACGTAATTCACCCCTCCACTTT,CASSKPGQGRNSPLHF
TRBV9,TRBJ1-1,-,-,TGTGCCAGCAGCGTACCGGGGGTGAACACTGAAGCTTTCTTT,CASSVPGVNTEAFF
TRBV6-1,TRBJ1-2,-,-,TGTGCCAGCAGTGAAGCGTCAGGGTATGCCTACACCTTC,CASSEASGYAYTF
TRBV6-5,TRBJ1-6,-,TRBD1,TGTGCCAGCAGTCCAGGACAGGTTAATTCACCCCTCCACTTT,CASSPGQVNSPLHF
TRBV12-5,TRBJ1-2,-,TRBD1,TGTGCTAGTGGTTTAGGGACAGGGAAATACTATGGCTACACCTTC,CASGLGTGKYYGYTF